This T cell receptor beta chain was obtained from a study of beta chain features in type 1 diabetes. Overall study: All samples together contributed 90 million to 130 million sorted cells for examination.

Reverse transcription of all isolated RNA meant that expressed TCRB transcripts were sequenced. The average read count of naive, central memory and regulatory T cell samples was around 3.6 million. Sequenced by immunoSEQ multiplex PCR; TCRdb stores in-frame clones only, minus some. The sample records about 650,000 clones, over 10% being singletons. On this clone: Its antigen is unidentified.

This CDR3 is 13 amino acids long. Trimming at V came to 6 bases and at J to 12 bases, leaving 9 bases not matched to a gene. Germline V lookup: CDR1 SGHTA, CDR2 FQGNSA. General observations from the study: Among patients with Type 1 diabetes, TCRB CDR3s were moderately but significantly shorter in every one of the four CD4+ subsets.

This receptor was identified in a man aged 30 to 45 with type 1 diabetes. Sample: naive CD4+ T cells from blood. The chain carries TRBV7-2 and TRBJ2-1, with 9 positions matching TRBD1. CDR3 nucleotides: TGTGCCAGCAGTTTATCTGACAGGGGGGCGCAGTTCTTC. Its protein is CASSLSDRGAQFF. The variable domain in full, with the rest retrieved from reference TRBV7-2 and TRBJ2-1, is GAGVSQSPSNKVTEKGKDVELRCDPISGHTALYWYRQSLGQGLEFLIYFQGNSAPDKSGLPSDRFSAERTGGSVSTLTIQRTQQEDSAVYLCASSLSDRGAQFFGPGTRLTVL.